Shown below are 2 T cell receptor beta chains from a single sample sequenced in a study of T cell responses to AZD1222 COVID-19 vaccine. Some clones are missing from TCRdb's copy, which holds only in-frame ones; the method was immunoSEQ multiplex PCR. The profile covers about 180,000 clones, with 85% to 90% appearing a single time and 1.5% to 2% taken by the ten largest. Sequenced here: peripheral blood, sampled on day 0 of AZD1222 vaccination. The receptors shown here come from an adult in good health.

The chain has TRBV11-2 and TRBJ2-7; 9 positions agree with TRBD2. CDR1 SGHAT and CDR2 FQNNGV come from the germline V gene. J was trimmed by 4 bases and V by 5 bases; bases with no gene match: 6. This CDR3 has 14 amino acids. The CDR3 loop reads CASSLAGGRYEQYV. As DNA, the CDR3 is TGTGCCAGCAGCCTGGCGGGGGGGAGGTACGAGCAGTACGTC.

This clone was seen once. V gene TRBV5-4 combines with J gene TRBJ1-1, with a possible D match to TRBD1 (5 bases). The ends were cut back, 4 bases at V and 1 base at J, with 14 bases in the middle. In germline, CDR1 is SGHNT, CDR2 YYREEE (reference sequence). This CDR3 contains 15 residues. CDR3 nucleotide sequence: TGTGCCAGCAGCGCGACACAGGACCCGAACACTGAAGCTTTCTTT. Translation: CASSATQDPNTEAFF.